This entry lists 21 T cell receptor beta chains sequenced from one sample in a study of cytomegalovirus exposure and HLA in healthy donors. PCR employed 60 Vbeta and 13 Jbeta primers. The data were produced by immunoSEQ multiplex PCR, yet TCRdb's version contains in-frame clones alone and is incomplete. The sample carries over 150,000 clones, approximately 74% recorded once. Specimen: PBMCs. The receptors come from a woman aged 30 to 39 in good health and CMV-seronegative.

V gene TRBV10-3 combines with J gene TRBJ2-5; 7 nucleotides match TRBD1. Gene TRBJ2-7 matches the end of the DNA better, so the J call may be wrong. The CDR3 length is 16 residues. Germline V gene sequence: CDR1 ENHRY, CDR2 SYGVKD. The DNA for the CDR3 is TGTGCCATCAGTGACATCTCCGGGACAGCCTCCTACGAGCAGTACTTC. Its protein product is CAISDISGTASYEQYF.

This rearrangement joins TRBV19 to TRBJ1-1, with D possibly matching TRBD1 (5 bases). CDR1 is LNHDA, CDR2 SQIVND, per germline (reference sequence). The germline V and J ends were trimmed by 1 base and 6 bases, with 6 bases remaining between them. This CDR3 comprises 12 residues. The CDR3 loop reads CASSIGGAEAFF. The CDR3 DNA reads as TGTGCCAGTAGTATAGGGGGGGCTGAAGCTTTCTTT.

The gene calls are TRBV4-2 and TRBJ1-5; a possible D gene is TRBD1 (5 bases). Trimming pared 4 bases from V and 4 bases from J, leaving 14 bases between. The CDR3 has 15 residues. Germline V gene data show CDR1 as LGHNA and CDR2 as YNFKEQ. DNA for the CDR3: TGTGCCAGCAGCCCCCTGGGGGGGGGTAATCAGCCCCAGCATTTT. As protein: CASSPLGGGNQPQHF.

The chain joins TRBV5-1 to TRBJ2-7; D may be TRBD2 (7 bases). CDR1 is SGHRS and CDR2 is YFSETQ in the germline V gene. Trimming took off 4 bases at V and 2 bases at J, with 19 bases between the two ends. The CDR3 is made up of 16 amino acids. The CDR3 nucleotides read TGCGCCAGCAGCCAAGGGGGGGACCTCAGCCCCTACGAGCAGTACTTC. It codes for CASSQGGDLSPYEQYF. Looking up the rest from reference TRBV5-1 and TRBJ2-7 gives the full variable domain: KAGVTQTPRYLIKTRGQQVTLSCSPISGHRSVSWYQQTPGQGLQFLFEYFSETQRNKGNFPGRFSGRQFSNSRSEMNVSTLELGDSALYLCASSQGGDLSPYEQYFGPGTRLTVT.

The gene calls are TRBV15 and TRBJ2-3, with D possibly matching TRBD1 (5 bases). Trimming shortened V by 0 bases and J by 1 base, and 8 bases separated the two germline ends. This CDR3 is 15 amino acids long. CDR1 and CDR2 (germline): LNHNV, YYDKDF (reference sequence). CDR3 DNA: TGTGCCACCAGCAGAGAGGACATGGGCACAGATACGCAGTATTTT. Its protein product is CATSREDMGTDTQYF.

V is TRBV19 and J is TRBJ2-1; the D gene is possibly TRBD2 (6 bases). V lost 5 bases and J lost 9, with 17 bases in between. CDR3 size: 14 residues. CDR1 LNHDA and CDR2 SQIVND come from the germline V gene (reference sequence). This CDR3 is CASSGGWTNAEQFF. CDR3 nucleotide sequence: TGTGCCAGTAGTGGGGGGTGGACTAACGCTGAGCAGTTCTTC.

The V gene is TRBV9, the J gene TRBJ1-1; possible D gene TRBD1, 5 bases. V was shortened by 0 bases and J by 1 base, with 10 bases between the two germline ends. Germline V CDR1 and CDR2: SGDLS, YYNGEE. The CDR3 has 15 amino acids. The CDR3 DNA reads TGTGCCAGCAGCGTAGATGGCAGGGAGAACACTGAAGCTTTCTTT. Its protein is CASSVDGRENTEAFF.

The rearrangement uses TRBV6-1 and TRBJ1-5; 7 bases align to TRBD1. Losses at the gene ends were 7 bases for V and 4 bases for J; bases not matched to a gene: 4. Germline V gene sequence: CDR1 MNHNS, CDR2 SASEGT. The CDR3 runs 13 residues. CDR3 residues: CASNWDRNQPQHF. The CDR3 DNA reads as TGTGCCAGCAACTGGGACAGAAATCAGCCCCAGCATTTT.

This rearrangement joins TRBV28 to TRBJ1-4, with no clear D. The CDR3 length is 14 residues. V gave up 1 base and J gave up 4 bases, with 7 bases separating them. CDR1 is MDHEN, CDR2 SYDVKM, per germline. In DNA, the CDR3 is TGTGCCAGCAGTTTATTCAGTCGTAATGAAAAACTGTTTTTT. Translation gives CASSLFSRNEKLFF.

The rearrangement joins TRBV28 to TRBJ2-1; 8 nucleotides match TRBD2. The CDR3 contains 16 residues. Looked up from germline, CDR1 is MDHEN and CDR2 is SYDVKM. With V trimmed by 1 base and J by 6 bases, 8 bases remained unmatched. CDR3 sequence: CASSLFAGGLGNEQFF. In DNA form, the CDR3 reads TGTGCCAGCAGTTTATTTGCGGGAGGACTAGGCAATGAGCAGTTCTTC.

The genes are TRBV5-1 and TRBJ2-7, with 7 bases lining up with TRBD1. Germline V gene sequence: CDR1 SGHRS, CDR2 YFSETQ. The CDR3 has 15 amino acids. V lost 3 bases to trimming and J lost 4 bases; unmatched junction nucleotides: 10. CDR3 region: CASSYDSGTEYEQYF. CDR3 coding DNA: TGCGCCAGCAGCTACGATTCCGGGACAGAATACGAGCAGTACTTC.

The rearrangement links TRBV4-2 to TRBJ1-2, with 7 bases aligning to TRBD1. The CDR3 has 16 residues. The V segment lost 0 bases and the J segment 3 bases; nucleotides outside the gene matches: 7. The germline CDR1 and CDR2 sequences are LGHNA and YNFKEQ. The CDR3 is CASSQERGGNDYGYTF. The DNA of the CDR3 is TGTGCCAGCAGCCAAGAGCGAGGGGGCAACGACTATGGCTACACCTTC.

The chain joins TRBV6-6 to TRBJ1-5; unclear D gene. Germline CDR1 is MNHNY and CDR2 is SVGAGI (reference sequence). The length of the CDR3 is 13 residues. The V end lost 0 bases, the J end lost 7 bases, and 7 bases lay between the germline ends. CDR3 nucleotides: TGTGCCAGCAGTTACTCCCCTTCCCAGCCCCAGCATTTT. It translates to CASSYSPSQPQHF.

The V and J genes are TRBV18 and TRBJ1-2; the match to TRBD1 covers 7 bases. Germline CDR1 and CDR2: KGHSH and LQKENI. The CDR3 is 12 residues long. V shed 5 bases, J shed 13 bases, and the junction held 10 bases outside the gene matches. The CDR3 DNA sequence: TGTGCCAGCTCAGAACAGGGGTGGTCATGCACCTTC. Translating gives CASSEQGWSCTF.

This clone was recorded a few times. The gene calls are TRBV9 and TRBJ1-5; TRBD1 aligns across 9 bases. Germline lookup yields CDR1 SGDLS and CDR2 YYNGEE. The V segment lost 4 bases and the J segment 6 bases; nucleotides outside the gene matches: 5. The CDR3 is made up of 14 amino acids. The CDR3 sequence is CASSLTGGGQPQHF. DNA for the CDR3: TGTGCCAGCAGCCTCACAGGGGGCGGTCAGCCCCAGCATTTT.

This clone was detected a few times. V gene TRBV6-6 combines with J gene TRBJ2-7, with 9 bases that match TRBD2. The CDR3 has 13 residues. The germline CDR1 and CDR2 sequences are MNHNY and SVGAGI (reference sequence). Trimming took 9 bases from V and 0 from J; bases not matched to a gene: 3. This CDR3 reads CASRLADSYEQYF. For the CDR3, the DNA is TGTGCCAGTCGACTAGCGGACTCCTACGAGCAGTACTTC.

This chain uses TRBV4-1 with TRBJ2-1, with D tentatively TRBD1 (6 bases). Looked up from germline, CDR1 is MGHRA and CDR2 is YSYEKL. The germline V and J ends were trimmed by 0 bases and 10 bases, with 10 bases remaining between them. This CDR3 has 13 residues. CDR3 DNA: TGCGCCAGCAGCCAAGATCCCAGGGGAGAGCAGTTCTTC. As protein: CASSQDPRGEQFF.

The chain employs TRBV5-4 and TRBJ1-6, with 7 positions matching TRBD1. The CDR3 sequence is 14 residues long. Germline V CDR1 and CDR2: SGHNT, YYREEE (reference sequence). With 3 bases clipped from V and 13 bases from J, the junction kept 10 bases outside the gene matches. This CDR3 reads CASSSGQLLRPLHF. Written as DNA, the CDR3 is TGTGCCAGCAGCTCGGGACAGCTTCTTCGGCCCCTCCACTTT.

CDR3 coding DNA: TGTGCCAGCTTTGGACAGCTGAACACTGAAGCTTTCTTT. Its protein is CASFGQLNTEAFF. This chain uses TRBV2 with TRBJ1-1, with D perhaps matching TRBD1 (6 bases). V lost 8 bases to trimming and J lost 0 bases, with 10 bases between them. CDR3 length: 13 amino acids. The germline CDR1 and CDR2 sequences are SNHLY and FYNNEI.

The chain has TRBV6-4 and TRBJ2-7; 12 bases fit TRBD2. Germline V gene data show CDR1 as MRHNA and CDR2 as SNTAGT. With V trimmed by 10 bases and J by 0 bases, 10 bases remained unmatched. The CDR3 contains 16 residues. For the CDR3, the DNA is TGTGCCATCATCGGGCTAGCGGGGGGGAGCTCCTACGAGCAGTACTTC. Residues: CAIIGLAGGSSYEQYF.

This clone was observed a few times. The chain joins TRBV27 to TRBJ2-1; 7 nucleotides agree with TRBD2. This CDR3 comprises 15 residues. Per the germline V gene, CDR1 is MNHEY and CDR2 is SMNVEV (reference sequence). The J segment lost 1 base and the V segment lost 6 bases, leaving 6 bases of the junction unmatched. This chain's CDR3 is CASSPGTISYNEQFF. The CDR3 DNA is TGTGCCAGCAGCCCCGGGACTATTTCCTACAATGAGCAGTTCTTC.